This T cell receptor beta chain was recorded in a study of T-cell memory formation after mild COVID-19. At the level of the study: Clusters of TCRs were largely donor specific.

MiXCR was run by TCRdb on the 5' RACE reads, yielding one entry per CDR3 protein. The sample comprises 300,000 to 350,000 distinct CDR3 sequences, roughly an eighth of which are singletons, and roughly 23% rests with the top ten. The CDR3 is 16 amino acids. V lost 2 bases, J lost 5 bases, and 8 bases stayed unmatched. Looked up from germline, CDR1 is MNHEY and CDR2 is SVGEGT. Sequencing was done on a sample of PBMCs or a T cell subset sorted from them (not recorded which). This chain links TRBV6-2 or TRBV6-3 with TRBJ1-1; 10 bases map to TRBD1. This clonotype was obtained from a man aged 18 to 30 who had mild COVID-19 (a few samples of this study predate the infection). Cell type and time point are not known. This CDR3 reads CASSYTTRTGGTEAFF. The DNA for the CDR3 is TGTGCCAGCAGTTACACCACCCGGACAGGGGGGACTGAAGCTTTCTTT.